The clone carrying this T cell receptor beta chain was seen just once. This record belongs to a study of blood T cell repertoires in COVID-19. Overall study: Italy, Spain and the United States were the sources of the convalescent and acute COVID-19 samples. T cells, B-cell-depleted T cells, or PBMCs supplied cDNA or gDNA.

Trimming pared 3 bases from V and 0 bases from J, leaving 9 bases between. There are 15 residues in the CDR3. The germline V gene encodes CDR1 LNHDA and CDR2 SQIVND (reference sequence). Here immunoSEQ multiplex PCR was the method, and the copy in TCRdb shows in-frame clones only, minus some. The profile shows a few hundred thousand clones, approximately 87% of them singletons. Residents of about two dozen US areas, aged 18 to 89 years, made up the participants. Cohort allocation depended upon clinical history that participants reported. The rearrangement joins TRBV19 to TRBJ2-1, with D tentatively TRBD2 (5 bases). This TCR came from a woman in her fifties or sixties who had recovered from COVID-19. The sequenced material came from PBMCs or T cells enriched from blood (not recorded which). The CDR3 DNA reads as TGTGCCAGTAGTATTAGCGCGAACTCCTACAATGAGCAGTTCTTC. Protein sequence: CASSISANSYNEQFF.